This TCR beta chain is from a study of T cell changes during pregnancy in multiple sclerosis. The CDR3 extends over 13 amino acids. Looked up from germline, CDR1 is MNHEY and CDR2 is SVGAGI. Trimming cost V 4 bases and J 3 bases; bases outside gene matches: 1. Profiled with immunoSEQ multiplex PCR; TCRdb holds only in-frame clones, not every one. The sample records just under 20,000 clones, just over 85% being singletons. This sequence was found in a female donor in good health, enrolled as a control in a pregnancy study. The input for sequencing was CD8+ T cells from peripheral blood mononuclear cells, taken in the third trimester of pregnancy. The J gene is TRBJ2-7, the V gene TRBV6-5; 9 bases fit TRBD1. The CDR3 DNA is TGTGCCAGCAGTTCGGACAGGGGCTACGAGCAGTACTTC. Protein sequence: CASSSDRGYEQYF.